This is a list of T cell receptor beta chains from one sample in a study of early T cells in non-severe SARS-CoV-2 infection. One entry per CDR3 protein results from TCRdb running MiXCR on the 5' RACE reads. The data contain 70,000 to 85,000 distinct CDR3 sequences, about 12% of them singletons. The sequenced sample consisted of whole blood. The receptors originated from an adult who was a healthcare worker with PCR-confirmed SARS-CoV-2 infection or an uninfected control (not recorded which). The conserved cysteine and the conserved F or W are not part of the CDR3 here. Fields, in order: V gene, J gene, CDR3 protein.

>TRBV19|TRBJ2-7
ASRDRDYEQY
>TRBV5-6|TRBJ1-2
ASSLNIYGYT
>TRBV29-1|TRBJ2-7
SVGPGQGAYEQY
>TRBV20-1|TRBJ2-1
SARLAGRALTEQF
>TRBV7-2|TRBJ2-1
ASSQGSNNEQF
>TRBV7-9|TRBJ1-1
ASRSRAGGTEAF
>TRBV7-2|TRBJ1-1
ASSLRREGAF
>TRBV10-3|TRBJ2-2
AIRGDFQGGELL
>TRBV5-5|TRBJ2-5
ASSLSLASYQETQY
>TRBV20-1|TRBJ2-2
SAKQGANTGELF
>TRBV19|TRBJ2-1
ASSSPGPYNEQF
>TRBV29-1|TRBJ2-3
SVEPSGRAPDTQY
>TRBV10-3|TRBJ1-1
AISETHGAF
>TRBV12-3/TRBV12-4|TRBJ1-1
ASSPRGPNSNTEAF
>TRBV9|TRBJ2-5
ASSVGLADQETQY
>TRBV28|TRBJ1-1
ASINRLEMNTEAF
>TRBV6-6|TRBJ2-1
ASSYSAGQLNEQF
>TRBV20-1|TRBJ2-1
SARDEFGLAGWRAYNEQF
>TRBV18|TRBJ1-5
ASGEYSNQPQH
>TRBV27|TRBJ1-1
ASRRRTGGSGTEAF
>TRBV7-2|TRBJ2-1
ASSFGQFNEQF
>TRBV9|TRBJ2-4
ASSVGPSPKNIQY
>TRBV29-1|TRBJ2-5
SVGTGRGETQY
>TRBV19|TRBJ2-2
ASSWGHTFPGELF
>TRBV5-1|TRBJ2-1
ASSLSASGTYNEQF
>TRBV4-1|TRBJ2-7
ASSTAGAYEQY
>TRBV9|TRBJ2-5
ASSSGGPETQY
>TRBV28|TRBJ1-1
ASSSAGTGGTEAF
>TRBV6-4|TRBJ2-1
ASSEREGSYNEQF
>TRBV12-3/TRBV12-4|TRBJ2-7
ASSPAPDRGPYYEQY
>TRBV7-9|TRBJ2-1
ASSPPRGTVTYNEQF
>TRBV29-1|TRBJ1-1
SVPRVGGQAF
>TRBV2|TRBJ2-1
ASTYSLSNEQF
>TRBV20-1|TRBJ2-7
SASGSGGSYEQY
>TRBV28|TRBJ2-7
ASSPVRGGTYEQY
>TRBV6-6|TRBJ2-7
ASSDGGFYYEQY
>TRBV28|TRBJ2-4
ASNTGTGGLNIQY
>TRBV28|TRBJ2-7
ASTRGGVPSEQY
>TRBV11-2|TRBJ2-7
ASSFGTRYEQY
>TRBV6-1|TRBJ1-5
ASSLDRGKSNQPQH
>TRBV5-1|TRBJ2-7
ASSLISGVYEQY
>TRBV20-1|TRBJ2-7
SARERPGPYEQY
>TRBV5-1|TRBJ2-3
ASSLSLAGADTQY
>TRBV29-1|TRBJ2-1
SVERGLAGGEQF
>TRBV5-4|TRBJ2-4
ASSATGPPQY
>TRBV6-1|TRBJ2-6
ASGRDRVRSGANVLT
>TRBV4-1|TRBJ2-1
ASSQAVTREQF
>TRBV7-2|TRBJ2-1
ASSFQDRSISYNEQF
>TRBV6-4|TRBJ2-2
ASSDGLAGDTGELF
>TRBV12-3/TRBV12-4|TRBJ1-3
ASSSGGNTIY
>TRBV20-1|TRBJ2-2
SARARGGLAGGPNTGELF
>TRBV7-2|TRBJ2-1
ASSPQPPRFYNEQF
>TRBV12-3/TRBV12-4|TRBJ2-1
ASSSPGYYNEQF
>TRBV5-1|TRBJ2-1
ASSSESGSSYNEQF
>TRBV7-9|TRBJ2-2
ASSPGVILAGAGELF
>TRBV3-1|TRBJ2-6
ASSPHGGSGANVLT
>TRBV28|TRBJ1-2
ASSLHRFPYGYT
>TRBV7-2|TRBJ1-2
ASGEGVYGYT
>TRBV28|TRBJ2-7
ASQSRAYEQY